A single sample gave rise to the 15 T cell receptor beta chains below, sequenced in a study of T cell changes during pregnancy in multiple sclerosis. Clones were read by immunoSEQ multiplex PCR, and TCRdb kept only the in-frame ones, dropping some. The sample holds tens of thousands of clones; 90% to 95% are singletons and the top ten take around 5.9%. The sample here was CD8+ T cells from peripheral blood mononuclear cells, taken before pregnancy. These receptors all stem from a female donor with multiple sclerosis, enrolled in a pregnancy study.

The chain uses TRBV27 and TRBJ1-2, with D possibly being TRBD1 (5 bases). This CDR3 is 13 amino acids long. Trimming took 5 bases from V and 4 from J, leaving 11 bases between them. Per germline, CDR1 MNHEY and CDR2 SMNVEV (reference sequence). The CDR3 here is CASSPGLSYGYTF. The CDR3 region has the DNA TGTGCCAGCAGTCCGGGACTGTCCTATGGCTACACCTTC.

This chain uses TRBV4-2 with TRBJ1-2, with 7 bases lining up with TRBD1. Germline lookup yields CDR1 LGHNA and CDR2 YNFKEQ. The CDR3 covers 15 residues. V dropped 2 bases and J dropped 2; count of bases not matched to a gene: 5. This CDR3 is CASSQTGEWNYGYTF. The DNA of the CDR3 is TGTGCCAGCAGCCAAACAGGGGAGTGGAACTATGGCTACACCTTC.

The rearrangement uses TRBV5-1 and TRBJ2-7; 10 bases line up with TRBD1. This CDR3 spans 15 amino acids. Germline CDR1 and CDR2: SGHRS and YFSETQ. Unmatched junction bases numbered 4, after V lost 0 bases and J lost 4 bases. DNA for the CDR3: TGCGCCAGCAGCTTGGCTGGACAGGGGGGGTACGAGCAGTACTTC. Amino acids: CASSLAGQGGYEQYF.

The chain carries TRBV27 and TRBJ1-2, with TRBD1 identical over 8 bases. The CDR3 extends over 15 amino acids. V lost 7 bases and J lost 6; bases outside the gene matches: 13. Germline CDR1 MNHEY, CDR2 SMNVEV (reference sequence). The CDR3 DNA follows: TGTGCCAGCAAGCCCGCGGGACAGGTCTCCCATGGCTACACCTTC. It translates to CASKPAGQVSHGYTF.

The chain joins TRBV28 to TRBJ1-2; D is unclear. V shed 2 bases and J shed 3 bases, with 16 bases lying between them. The CDR3 extends over 16 amino acids. Looked up from germline, CDR1 is MDHEN and CDR2 is SYDVKM. The CDR3 nucleotides read TGTGCCAGCAGTTTAATAGGGCCCCCCGGGGACTATGGCTACACCTTC. Its translation: CASSLIGPPGDYGYTF.

The chain carries TRBV5-1 and TRBJ2-1; 10 nucleotides line up with TRBD1. V shed 4 bases, J shed 8 bases, and the junction held 6 bases outside the gene matches. The CDR3 totals 14 residues. Germline CDR1 and CDR2: SGHRS and YFSETQ. The CDR3 is CASSPGTGVDEQFF. CDR3 bases: TGCGCCAGCAGCCCCGGGACAGGGGTGGATGAGCAGTTCTTC.

This sequence joins TRBV30 and TRBJ2-1, with 7 bases that match TRBD2. Germline V gene data show CDR1 as GTSNPN and CDR2 as SVGIG (reference sequence). The V segment lost 6 bases and the J segment 0 bases; nucleotides outside the gene matches: 8. The CDR3 covers 15 residues. The CDR3 nucleotides are TGTGCCTGCTCGGCGGGGGATAGCTCCTACAATGAGCAGTTCTTC. Amino acid sequence: CACSAGDSSYNEQFF.

The chain is built from TRBV29-1 and TRBJ2-2; possibly TRBD2 for D (5 bases). Per germline, CDR1 SQVTM and CDR2 ANQGSEA. CDR3 length: 12 amino acids. The V gene lost 5 bases and the J gene lost 1 base, with 5 bases spanning the gap. The CDR3 protein is CSVRGNTGELFF. CDR3 bases: TGCAGCGTTCGGGGGAACACCGGGGAGCTGTTTTTT.

The gene calls are TRBV7-9 and TRBJ1-1; D is undetermined. The V gene lost 8 bases and the J gene lost 4 bases, with 11 bases spanning the gap. Germline CDR1 and CDR2: SEHNR and FQNEAQ (reference sequence). This CDR3 has 12 residues. CDR3 region: CASAPGITEAFF. The CDR3 DNA reads TGTGCCAGCGCCCCGGGGATCACTGAAGCTTTCTTT.

The chain joins TRBV7-9 to TRBJ2-7; D perhaps matches TRBD2 (6 bases). Per the germline V gene, CDR1 is SEHNR and CDR2 is FQNEAQ (reference sequence). The V and J ends lost 5 bases and 2 bases respectively, with 10 bases between them. The CDR3 has 13 residues. The CDR3 nucleotides are TGTGCCAGCAGCGGGGACTCCCCCTACGAGCAGTACTTC. Protein sequence: CASSGDSPYEQYF.

The rearrangement joins TRBV4-2 to TRBJ2-7; TRBD2 matches 13 bases. Germline trimming cut 0 bases from V and 4 bases from J; bases unmatched to any gene: 3. CDR1 LGHNA and CDR2 YNFKEQ come from the germline V gene. This CDR3 comprises 16 residues. The CDR3 nucleotides are TGTGCCAGCAGCCAAGAGGGGACTAGCGGGATGTACGAGCAGTACTTC. It yields the protein CASSQEGTSGMYEQYF.

This clone came up once. The chain is built from TRBV7-9 and TRBJ2-7; TRBD1 aligns across 7 bases. Germline V lookup: CDR1 SEHNR, CDR2 FQNEAQ (reference sequence). The J segment lost 10 bases and the V segment lost 5 bases, leaving 11 bases of the junction unmatched. The CDR3 consists of 13 residues. The CDR3 reads CASSPTTGPEQYF. Written as DNA, the CDR3 is TGTGCCAGCAGCCCGACGACAGGGCCAGAACAGTACTTC.

This clone has only one observation. The gene calls are TRBV11-2 and TRBJ2-1; D may be TRBD2 (6 bases). The germline V and J ends were trimmed by 4 bases and 4 bases, with 23 bases remaining between them. The CDR3 loop spans 18 amino acids. Germline V gene sequence: CDR1 SGHAT, CDR2 FQNNGV. CDR3 protein: CASSSALTGSPFYNEQFF. The CDR3 DNA reads as TGTGCCAGCAGCTCCGCCCTTACCGGGAGCCCATTTTACAATGAGCAGTTCTTC.

This chain joins TRBV5-1 and TRBJ1-5; possibly TRBD1 for D (5 bases). The CDR3 sequence is 15 residues long. Trimming removed 6 bases at V and 1 base at J, with 14 bases between. Germline CDR1 reads SGHRS; CDR2 reads YFSETQ. DNA of the CDR3: TGCGCCAGCACCTCTGGATGGGGCAGCAATCAGCCCCAGCATTTT. The encoded protein is CASTSGWGSNQPQHF. Based on the CDR3 plus reference TRBV5-1 and TRBJ1-5, the full variable domain is KAGVTQTPRYLIKTRGQQVTLSCSPISGHRSVSWYQQTPGQGLQFLFEYFSETQRNKGNFPGRFSGRQFSNSRSEMNVSTLELGDSALYLCASTSGWGSNQPQHFGDGTRLSIL.

This clone was seen just once. V and J are TRBV29-1 and TRBJ2-7; 10 nucleotides line up with TRBD1. Germline V gene lookup returns CDR1 SQVTM and CDR2 ANQGSEA. The CDR3 sequence is 13 residues long. V shed 7 bases and J 2 bases; nucleotides not matched to a gene: 5. CDR3 residues: CSALDRGPYEQYF. In nucleotides, the CDR3 is TGCAGCGCCCTAGACAGGGGGCCCTACGAGCAGTACTTC.